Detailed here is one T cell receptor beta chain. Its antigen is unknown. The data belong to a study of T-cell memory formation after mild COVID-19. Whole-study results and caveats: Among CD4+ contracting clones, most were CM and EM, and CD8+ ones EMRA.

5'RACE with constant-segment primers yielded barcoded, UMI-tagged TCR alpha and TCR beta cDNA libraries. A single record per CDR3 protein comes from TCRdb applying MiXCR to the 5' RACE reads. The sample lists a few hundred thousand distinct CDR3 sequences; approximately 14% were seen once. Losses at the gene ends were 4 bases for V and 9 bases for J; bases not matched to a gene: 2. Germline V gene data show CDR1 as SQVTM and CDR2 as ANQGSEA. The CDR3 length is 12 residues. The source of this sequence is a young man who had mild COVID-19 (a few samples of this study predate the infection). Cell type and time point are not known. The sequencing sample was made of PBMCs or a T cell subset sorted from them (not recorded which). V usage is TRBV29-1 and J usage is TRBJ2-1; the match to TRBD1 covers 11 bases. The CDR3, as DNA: TGCAGCGTTGGGACAGGGGGCACTGAGCAGTTCTTC. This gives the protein CSVGTGGTEQFF.